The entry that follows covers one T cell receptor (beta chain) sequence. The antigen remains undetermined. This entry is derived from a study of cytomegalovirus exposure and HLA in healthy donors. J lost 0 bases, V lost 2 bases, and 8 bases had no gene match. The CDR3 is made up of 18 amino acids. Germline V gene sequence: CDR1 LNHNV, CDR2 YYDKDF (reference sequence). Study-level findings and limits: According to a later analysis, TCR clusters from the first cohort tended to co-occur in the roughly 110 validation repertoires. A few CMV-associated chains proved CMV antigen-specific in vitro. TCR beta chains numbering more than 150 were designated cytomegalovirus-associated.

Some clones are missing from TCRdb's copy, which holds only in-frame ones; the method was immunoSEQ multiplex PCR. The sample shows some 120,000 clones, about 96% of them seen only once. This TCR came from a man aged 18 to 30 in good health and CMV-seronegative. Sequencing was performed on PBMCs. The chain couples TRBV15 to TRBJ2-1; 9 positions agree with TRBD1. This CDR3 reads CATSRKAKQGASYNEQFF. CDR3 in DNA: TGTGCCACCAGCAGAAAGGCGAAACAGGGGGCCTCCTACAATGAGCAGTTCTTC.